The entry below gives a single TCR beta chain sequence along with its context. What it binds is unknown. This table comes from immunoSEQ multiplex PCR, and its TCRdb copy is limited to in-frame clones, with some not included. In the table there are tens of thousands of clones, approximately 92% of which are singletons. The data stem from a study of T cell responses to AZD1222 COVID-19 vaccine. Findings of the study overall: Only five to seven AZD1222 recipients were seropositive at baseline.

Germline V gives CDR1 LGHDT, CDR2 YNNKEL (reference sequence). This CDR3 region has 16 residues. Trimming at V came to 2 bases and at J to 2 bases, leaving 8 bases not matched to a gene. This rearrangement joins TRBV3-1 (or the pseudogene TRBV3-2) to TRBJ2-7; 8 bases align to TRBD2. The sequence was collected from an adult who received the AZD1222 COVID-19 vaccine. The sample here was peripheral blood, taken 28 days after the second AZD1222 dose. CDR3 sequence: CASSQFRGLGAYEQYF. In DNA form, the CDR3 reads TGTGCCAGCAGCCAATTCCGGGGACTAGGGGCCTACGAGCAGTACTTC.